Listed below are T cell receptor beta chains from one sample, sequenced in a study of metastatic and nonmetastatic thyroid tumors. TCRdb recomputed clones from the PCR reads via MiXCR. The data show approximately 25,000 clones, roughly 13% seen once. Sample: blood. The origin of the receptors is a female donor with papillary thyroid cancer or a benign thyroid nodule (not recorded which). Some clones in this sample may be carry-over from other donors' samples. Each CDR3 is given with its conserved first and last residue. The D gene is left open where the match is weak. The listing skips clone size in some rows; elsewhere it reads once, few, many or a size class.

CDR3 protein: CASSKTGAPYEQYF
V gene: TRBV5-6
clone size: many
D gene: TRBD1

CDR3 protein: CSALGGSSGNTIYF
V gene: TRBV20-1
clone size: -
D gene: -

CDR3 protein: CSVTENSGNTIYF
V gene: TRBV29-1
clone size: many
D gene: -

CDR3 protein: CASSPGTREAQPQHF
V gene: TRBV7-8
clone size: many
D gene: -

CDR3 protein: CASSSIRGPHPGELFF
V gene: TRBV11-1
clone size: many
D gene: -

CDR3 protein: CASNMGGSGYNEQFF
V gene: TRBV7-3
clone size: many
D gene: TRBD2

CDR3 protein: CASSLGTGGTQETQYF
V gene: TRBV5-1
clone size: many
D gene: TRBD1

CDR3 protein: CASSWGSEPQHF
V gene: TRBV2
clone size: many
D gene: -

CDR3 protein: CSAIRTDNTEAFF
V gene: TRBV20-1
clone size: many
D gene: -

CDR3 protein: CASSPGQNTGELFF
V gene: TRBV5-1
clone size: many
D gene: -

CDR3 protein: CASEATTYEQYF
V gene: TRBV2
clone size: medium-sized
D gene: -

CDR3 protein: CAWSVQVNTEAFF
V gene: TRBV30
clone size: -
D gene: -

CDR3 protein: CASSYTHGTGNYEQYF
V gene: TRBV6-5
clone size: few
D gene: TRBD1

CDR3 protein: CASRTGDRDTGELFF
V gene: TRBV12-3/TRBV12-4
clone size: many
D gene: TRBD1

CDR3 protein: CSVEDTGGIYNEQFF
V gene: TRBV29-1
clone size: many
D gene: TRBD2

CDR3 protein: CASSLVPGQNTDTQYF
V gene: TRBV5-8
clone size: many
D gene: TRBD1

CDR3 protein: CASSAYEQYF
V gene: TRBV28
clone size: medium-sized
D gene: -

CDR3 protein: CASSYRDLGRTYTEAFF
V gene: TRBV7-9
clone size: many
D gene: -

CDR3 protein: CASSPRGARTDTQYF
V gene: TRBV6-1
clone size: many
D gene: -

CDR3 protein: CASSAGQGGDYGYTF
V gene: TRBV2
clone size: many
D gene: TRBD1

CDR3 protein: CSARGSAGGDQETQYF
V gene: TRBV20-1
clone size: many
D gene: TRBD2

CDR3 protein: CASSYGTANTEAFF
V gene: TRBV6-5
clone size: many
D gene: -

CDR3 protein: CATRATGTKGNEQFF
V gene: TRBV12-3/TRBV12-4
clone size: many
D gene: TRBD2

CDR3 protein: CASSDRDNSPLHF
V gene: TRBV6-4
clone size: few
D gene: -

CDR3 protein: CASSPAGARGTNEKLFF
V gene: TRBV28
clone size: many
D gene: -

CDR3 protein: CASSADGLSYEQYF
V gene: TRBV2
clone size: many
D gene: -

CDR3 protein: CASSQAGTGGMNTEAFF
V gene: TRBV4-1
clone size: medium-sized
D gene: TRBD1

CDR3 protein: CATSRDRGGQETQYF
V gene: TRBV15
clone size: many
D gene: -

CDR3 protein: CASIKVGNQPQHF
V gene: TRBV6-1
clone size: -
D gene: -

CDR3 protein: CSAMWGARTGEQYF
V gene: TRBV20-1
clone size: many
D gene: -

CDR3 protein: CASSTTSDPSYEQYF
V gene: TRBV19
clone size: many
D gene: TRBD2

CDR3 protein: CASSLNRVETQYF
V gene: TRBV5-1
clone size: many
D gene: -

CDR3 protein: CASKGFVREQYF
V gene: TRBV6-1
clone size: many
D gene: -

CDR3 protein: CASSHTNGGASGNTIYF
V gene: TRBV3-1
clone size: many
D gene: -

CDR3 protein: CASSPTATSFGEQFF
V gene: TRBV4-1
clone size: many
D gene: -

CDR3 protein: CASSLGGFNQPQHF
V gene: TRBV3-1
clone size: many
D gene: -

CDR3 protein: CSAAGTGVNSYEQYF
V gene: TRBV20-1
clone size: many
D gene: TRBD1

CDR3 protein: CSARLAGGLQFF
V gene: TRBV20-1
clone size: many
D gene: TRBD2

CDR3 protein: CASSASVAGAYNEQFF
V gene: TRBV3-1
clone size: many
D gene: TRBD2

CDR3 protein: CASSRRTGANEQFF
V gene: TRBV7-9
clone size: many
D gene: TRBD1

CDR3 protein: CAWSIKGPDTQYF
V gene: TRBV30
clone size: once
D gene: -

CDR3 protein: CASSHLLGGDDYGYTF
V gene: TRBV4-2
clone size: -
D gene: -